This T cell receptor (beta chain) was captured by sequencing in a study of cytomegalovirus exposure and HLA in healthy donors. Across the whole study: Membership in the Caucasian-associated ancestry cluster was found for about 84% of 300 to 500 genotyped donors. Study results and limitations: The majority of CMV-associated TCR beta chains were reported as apparently HLA-restricted in a later analysis. Among TCR beta chains of equal frequency, HLA-associated ones were more clonally expanded in a later analysis.

V lost 4 bases to trimming and J lost 1 base; unmatched junction nucleotides: 9. The CDR3 loop spans 16 amino acids. CDR1 and CDR2 from the germline V gene are SGHNT and YYREEE (reference sequence). Comments on this clone: Its target is not known.

The PCR employed 60 Vbeta primers together with 13 Jbeta primers. Data came from immunoSEQ multiplex PCR; TCRdb stores just in-frame clones and leaves some out. Among 75,000 to 90,000 clones listed, 78% were seen once. The sequenced sample consisted of PBMCs. The rearrangement joins TRBV5-4 to TRBJ2-5; 8 bases agree with TRBD2. The receptor was derived from a male donor in good health and CMV-seropositive. CDR3 sequence: CASSPAFSGTQETQYF. Written as DNA, the CDR3 is TGTGCCAGCAGCCCGGCATTTAGCGGGACCCAAGAGACCCAGTACTTC.